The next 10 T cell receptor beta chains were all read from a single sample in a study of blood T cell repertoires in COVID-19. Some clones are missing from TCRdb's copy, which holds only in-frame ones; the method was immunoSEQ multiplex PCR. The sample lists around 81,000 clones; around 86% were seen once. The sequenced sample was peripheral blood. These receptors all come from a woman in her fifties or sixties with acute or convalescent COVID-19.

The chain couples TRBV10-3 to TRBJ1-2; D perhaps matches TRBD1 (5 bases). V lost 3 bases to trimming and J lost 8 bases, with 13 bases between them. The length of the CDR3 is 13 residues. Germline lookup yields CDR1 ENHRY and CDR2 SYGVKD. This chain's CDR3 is CAISDGGFRGYTF. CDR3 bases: TGTGCCATCAGTGATGGGGGGTTCCGGGGCTACACCTTC.

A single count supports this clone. The CDR3 spells CASSLDWPYEQYF. The CDR3 coding sequence is TGTGCCAGCAGCTTAGATTGGCCCTACGAGCAGTACTTC. This chain uses TRBV11-2 with TRBJ2-7; D ambiguous. Germline V gene sequence: CDR1 SGHAT, CDR2 FQNNGV. V lost 0 bases to trimming and J lost 2 bases, with 5 bases between them. The CDR3 covers 13 residues.

The CDR3 bases are TGTGCCAGCAGCTTAGGGATGGGGCGGATGAACTATGGCTACACCTTC. Translated, it gives CASSLGMGRMNYGYTF. The rearrangement uses TRBV7-2 and TRBJ1-2, with D maybe TRBD1 (5 bases). The CDR3 runs 16 residues. Trimming took off 1 base at V and 2 bases at J, with 14 bases between the two ends. In germline, CDR1 is SGHTA, CDR2 FQGNSA.

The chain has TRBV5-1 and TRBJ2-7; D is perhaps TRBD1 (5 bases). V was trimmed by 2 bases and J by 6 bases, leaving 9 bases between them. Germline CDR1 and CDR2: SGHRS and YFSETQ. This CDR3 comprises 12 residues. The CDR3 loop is CASSFQGGEQYF. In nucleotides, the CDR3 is TGCGCCAGCAGCTTTCAGGGCGGCGAGCAGTACTTC.

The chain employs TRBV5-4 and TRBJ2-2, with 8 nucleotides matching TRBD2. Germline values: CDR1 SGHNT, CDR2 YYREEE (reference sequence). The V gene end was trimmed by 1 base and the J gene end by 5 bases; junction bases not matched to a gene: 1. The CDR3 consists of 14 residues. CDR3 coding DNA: TGTGCCAGCAGCTTGCGCGGGAGGACCGGGGAGCTGTTTTTT. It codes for CASSLRGRTGELFF.

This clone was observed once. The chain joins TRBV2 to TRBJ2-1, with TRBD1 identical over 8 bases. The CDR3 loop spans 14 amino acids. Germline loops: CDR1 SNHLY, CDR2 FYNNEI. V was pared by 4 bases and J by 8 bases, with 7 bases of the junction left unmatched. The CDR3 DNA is TGTGCCAGCAGTGGACGGACAGGGAACGATGAGCAGTTCTTC. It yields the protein CASSGRTGNDEQFF.

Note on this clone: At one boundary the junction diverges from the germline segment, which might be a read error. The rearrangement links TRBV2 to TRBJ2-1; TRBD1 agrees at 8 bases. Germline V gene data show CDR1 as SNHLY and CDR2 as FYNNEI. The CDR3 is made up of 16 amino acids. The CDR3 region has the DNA TGTGCCGGCAGGGACAGGAAGGGACTCCTGACCAATGAGCAGTTCTTC. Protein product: CAGRDRKGLLTNEQFF.

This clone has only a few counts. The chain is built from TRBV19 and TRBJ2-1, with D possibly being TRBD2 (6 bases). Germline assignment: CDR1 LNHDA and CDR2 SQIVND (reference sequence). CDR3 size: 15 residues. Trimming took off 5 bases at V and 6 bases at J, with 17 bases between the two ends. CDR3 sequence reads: CASSPQSGSLNEQFF. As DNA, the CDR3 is TGTGCCAGTAGTCCTCAAAGCGGGTCCCTCAATGAGCAGTTCTTC.

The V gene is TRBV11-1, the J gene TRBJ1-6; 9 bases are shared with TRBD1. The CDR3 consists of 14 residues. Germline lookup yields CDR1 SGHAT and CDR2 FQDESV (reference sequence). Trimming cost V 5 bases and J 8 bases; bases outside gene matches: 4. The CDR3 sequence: CASSPRDRDSPLHF. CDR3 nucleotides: TGTGCCAGCAGCCCCCGGGACAGGGATTCACCCCTCCACTTT.

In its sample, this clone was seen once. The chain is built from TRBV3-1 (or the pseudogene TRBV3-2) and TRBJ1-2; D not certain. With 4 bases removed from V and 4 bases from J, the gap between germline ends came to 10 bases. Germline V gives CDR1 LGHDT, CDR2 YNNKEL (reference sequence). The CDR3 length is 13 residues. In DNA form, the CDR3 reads TGTGCCAGCAGCCCCCCCGGCGGCTATGGCTACACCTTC. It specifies CASSPPGGYGYTF.